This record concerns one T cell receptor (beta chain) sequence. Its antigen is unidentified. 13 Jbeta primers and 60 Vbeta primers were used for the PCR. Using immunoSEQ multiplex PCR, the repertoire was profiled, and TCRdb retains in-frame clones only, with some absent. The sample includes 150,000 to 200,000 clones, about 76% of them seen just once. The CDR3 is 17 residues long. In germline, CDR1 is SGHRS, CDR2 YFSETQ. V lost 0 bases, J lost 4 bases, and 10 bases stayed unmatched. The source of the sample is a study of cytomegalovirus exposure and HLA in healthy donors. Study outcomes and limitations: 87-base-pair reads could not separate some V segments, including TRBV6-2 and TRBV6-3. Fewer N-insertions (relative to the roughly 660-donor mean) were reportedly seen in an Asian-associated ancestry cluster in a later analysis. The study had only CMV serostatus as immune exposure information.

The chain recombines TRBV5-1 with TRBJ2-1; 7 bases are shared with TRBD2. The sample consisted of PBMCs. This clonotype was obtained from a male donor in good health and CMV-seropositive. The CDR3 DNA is TGCGCCAGCAGCTTGGCCAAGGCTAGCGGTGGGTACAATGAGCAGTTCTTC. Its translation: CASSLAKASGGYNEQFF. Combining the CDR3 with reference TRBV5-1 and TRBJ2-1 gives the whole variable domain KAGVTQTPRYLIKTRGQQVTLSCSPISGHRSVSWYQQTPGQGLQFLFEYFSETQRNKGNFPGRFSGRQFSNSRSEMNVSTLELGDSALYLCASSLAKASGGYNEQFFGPGTRLTVL.